One and the same sample provided the 31 T cell receptor beta chains below, sequenced in a study of early T cells in non-severe SARS-CoV-2 infection. TCRdb ran MiXCR on the 5' RACE reads and lists one entry per CDR3 protein. The sample carries fewer than 110,000 distinct CDR3 sequences, more than 9.5% recorded once. The specimen sequenced was whole blood. Source of these receptors: an adult who was a healthcare worker with PCR-confirmed SARS-CoV-2 infection or an uninfected control (not recorded which).

In its sample, this clonotype was seen a few times. The gene calls are TRBV10-3 and TRBJ2-1, with 9 bases that match TRBD2. V lost 8 bases, J lost 7 bases, and 15 bases stayed unmatched. The CDR3 length is 16 residues. The germline gives CDR1 ENHRY, CDR2 SYGVKD. DNA for the CDR3: TGTGCCATCGGTGGAGGCGGGAGGGCCCTTGAGAATGAGCAGTTCTTC. It codes for CAIGGGGRALENEQFF.

The chain has TRBV18 and TRBJ1-2; TRBD1 matches at 7 bases. V trimming: 3 bases; J trimming: 4 bases; junction bases outside the gene matches: 5. Germline CDR1 is KGHSH and CDR2 is LQKENI. CDR3 length: 14 residues. The CDR3 protein is CASSPGQAGYGYTF. Here the CDR3 DNA reads TGTGCCAGCTCACCTGGACAGGCGGGCTATGGCTACACCTTC.

The chain employs TRBV29-1 and TRBJ2-1; tentative D call: TRBD2 (6 bases). The CDR3 sequence is 15 residues long. With 7 bases removed from V and 5 bases from J, the gap between germline ends came to 21 bases. The germline V gene encodes CDR1 SQVTM and CDR2 ANQGSEA. CDR3 sequence: CSGEGTPIQNNEQFF. CDR3 coding DNA: TGCAGCGGGGAAGGGACTCCTATTCAAAACAATGAGCAGTTCTTC.

The CDR3 sequence: CASLHRASGTRGTVQFF. CDR3 coding DNA: TGTGCCAGCCTTCACCGAGCCTCCGGGACGCGCGGGACTGTGCAGTTCTTC. This chain connects TRBV3-2 to TRBJ2-1; the table assigns TRBD2, which was not confirmed against the DNA. TRBV3-2 is recorded as a pseudogene. The length of the CDR3 is 17 residues.

This clonotype has a count of ten or more. The rearrangement joins TRBV29-1 to TRBJ2-2; no reliable D call. The CDR3 is made up of 13 amino acids. V was clipped by 3 bases and J by 3 bases, with 8 bases between them. Germline V gene data show CDR1 as SQVTM and CDR2 as ANQGSEA. CDR3 protein: CSVDYGHTGELFF. In DNA, the CDR3 is TGCAGCGTTGACTACGGGCACACCGGGGAGCTGTTTTTT.

This clonotype was counted between two and nine times. The chain joins TRBV5-1 to TRBJ2-5, with D perhaps matching TRBD1 (5 bases). This CDR3 has 13 residues. CDR1 SGHRS and CDR2 YFSETQ come from the germline V gene. V was pared by 4 bases and J by 2 bases, with 9 bases between. CDR3 sequence reads: CASSHDRQETQYF. CDR3 sequence (DNA): TGCGCCAGCAGCCACGACAGACAAGAGACCCAGTACTTC.

V and J are TRBV28 and TRBJ1-1; the match to TRBD1 covers 10 bases. Looked up from germline, CDR1 is MDHEN and CDR2 is SYDVKM. The CDR3 consists of 10 residues. Unmatched junction bases numbered 6, after V lost 10 bases and J lost 13 bases. The CDR3 reads CATSRDRGFF. CDR3 nucleotide sequence: TGTGCCACATCCCGGGACAGGGGTTTCTTT.

There are many counts of this clonotype. The chain joins TRBV2 to TRBJ1-2; TRBD1 matches 11 bases. The CDR3 sequence is 16 residues long. J lost 5 bases, V lost 0 bases, and 5 bases had no gene match. The germline V gene has CDR1 SNHLY and CDR2 FYNNEI. The CDR3 sequence is CASSEALRDRGYGYTF. As DNA, the CDR3 is TGTGCCAGCAGTGAAGCGCTTCGGGACAGGGGGTATGGCTACACCTTC.

This clonotype was counted at least ten times. This rearrangement joins TRBV7-2 to TRBJ1-2, with 8 bases matching TRBD1. Germline lookup yields CDR1 SGHTA and CDR2 FQGNSA. The CDR3 runs 18 residues. V gave up 1 base and J gave up 4 bases; unmatched junction bases: 14. The CDR3 here is CASSLVSSRPGTGYGYTF. In nucleotides, the CDR3 is TGTGCCAGCAGCTTAGTTTCATCGCGGCCAGGGACAGGCTATGGCTACACCTTC.

This clonotype was seen repeatedly, ten times or more. The rearrangement links TRBV10-2 to TRBJ1-1; D remains unclear. This CDR3 comprises 12 residues. Germline assignment: CDR1 WSHSY and CDR2 SAAADI. The V end was cut by 7 bases, the J end by 1 base, with 7 bases between. CDR3 residues: CASKEANTEAFF. Written as DNA, the CDR3 is TGCGCCAGCAAGGAGGCGAACACTGAAGCTTTCTTT.

The rearrangement links TRBV5-1 to TRBJ1-1; D is undetermined. The CDR3 is 14 amino acids. In germline, CDR1 is SGHRS, CDR2 YFSETQ. The ends were cut back, 4 bases at V and 1 base at J, with 11 bases in the middle. CDR3 nucleotide sequence: TGCGCCAGCAGCCAAACCATCCGGAACACTGAAGCTTTCTTT. This encodes CASSQTIRNTEAFF.

This clonotype occurred many times. The V call is TRBV2, the J call TRBJ1-1; the D gene is possibly TRBD1 (6 bases). The ends were cut back, 2 bases at V and 3 bases at J, with 10 bases in the middle. Looked up from germline, CDR1 is SNHLY and CDR2 is FYNNEI. The CDR3 is 14 residues long. DNA for the CDR3: TGTGCCAGCAGTGAACAACAGGGATACACTGAAGCTTTCTTT. Protein sequence: CASSEQQGYTEAFF.

This clonotype was recorded many times. The chain couples TRBV5-1 to TRBJ2-1, with 14 bases identical to TRBD2. With 7 bases clipped from V and 9 bases from J, the junction kept 12 bases outside the gene matches. This CDR3 is 16 amino acids long. The germline gives CDR1 SGHRS, CDR2 YFSETQ. Here the CDR3 DNA reads TGCGCCAGCTCCCGGCCGGGACTAGCGGGAGTGGGTGAGCAGTTCTTC. Encoded protein: CASSRPGLAGVGEQFF.

V gene TRBV5-1 combines with J gene TRBJ2-3, with TRBD2 matching over 16 bases. Trimming removed 4 bases from V and 5 bases from J; junction bases left unmatched: 4. This CDR3 is 16 amino acids long. From germline, CDR1 is SGHRS and CDR2 YFSETQ. The CDR3 coding sequence is TGCGCCAGCAGCCCGGGACTAGCGGGAGGGAAAGATACGCAGTATTTT. This codes for CASSPGLAGGKDTQYF.

The CDR3 loop reads CAWSKVGNQPQHF. CDR3 nucleotide sequence: TGTGCCTGGAGTAAGGTGGGCAATCAGCCCCAGCATTTT. This chain links TRBV30 with TRBJ1-5; no firm D call. V was clipped by 2 bases and J by 2 bases, with 7 bases between them. Germline lookup yields CDR1 GTSNPN and CDR2 SVGIG (reference sequence). This CDR3 region has 13 residues.

The chain uses TRBV6-5 and TRBJ2-7, with D tentatively TRBD1 or TRBD2 (5 bases each). V was cut by 8 bases and J by 3 bases, with 14 bases left in between. The CDR3 has 13 residues. The germline V gene has CDR1 MNHEY and CDR2 SVGAGI. As DNA, the CDR3 is TGTGCCAGCCGGGCAGGGAGTGGCTACGAGCAGTACTTC. Protein sequence: CASRAGSGYEQYF.

J is TRBJ2-1 and V is TRBV10-3; D ambiguous. The CDR3 contains 11 residues. V shed 0 bases and J shed 9 bases, with 3 bases lying between them. From germline, CDR1 is ENHRY and CDR2 SYGVKD. In DNA, the CDR3 is TGTGCCATCAGTGAGTCGCGTGAGCAGTTCTTC. It translates to CAISESREQFF.

The chain joins TRBV5-6 to TRBJ2-4; no definite D call. The V and J ends lost 1 base and 6 bases respectively, with 11 bases between them. CDR3 length: 14 residues. Germline CDR1 and CDR2: SGHDT and YYEEEE. CDR3 nucleotide sequence: TGTGCCAGCAGCTTGCTTATAGGGTCAAACATTCAGTACTTC. It encodes CASSLLIGSNIQYF.

This clonotype was seen more than once but under ten times. The chain carries TRBV2 and TRBJ2-5; D is perhaps TRBD1 (6 bases). The CDR3 totals 15 residues. Trimming pared 8 bases from V and 4 bases from J, leaving 20 bases between. CDR1 is SNHLY, CDR2 FYNNEI, per germline. The CDR3 bases are TGTGCCAGCGGGACACAGGTGAAGGGGCCAGAGACCCAGTACTTC. Protein: CASGTQVKGPETQYF.

This clonotype has a count of ten or more. The genes are TRBV2 and TRBJ2-3; TRBD2 aligns across 8 bases. Germline V lookup: CDR1 SNHLY, CDR2 FYNNEI. This CDR3 has 20 residues. After removal of 7 bases from V and 3 bases from J, the junction contained 24 bases not matched to a gene. CDR3 bases: TGTGCCAGCACGGGACCTATCGAAACTAAAGCGGGAGATCGGACAGATACGCAGTATTTT. Its protein is CASTGPIETKAGDRTDTQYF.

This clonotype was seen more than once but under ten times. The chain links TRBV19 to TRBJ1-5; weak D call: TRBD1 (5 bases). The CDR3 spans 17 residues. CDR1 LNHDA and CDR2 SQIVND come from the germline V gene (reference sequence). V lost 8 bases and J 2 bases, leaving 22 bases between the germline ends. The CDR3 loop reads CASPGGDQGSGNQPQHF. CDR3 DNA: TGTGCCAGTCCCGGTGGGGATCAGGGCTCTGGCAATCAGCCCCAGCATTTT.

This clonotype was picked up one time. The rearrangement joins TRBV3-1 to TRBJ2-5, with 11 bases identical to TRBD2. CDR1 is LGHDT, CDR2 YNNKEL, per germline (reference sequence). CDR3 length equals 15 residues. V was pared by 3 bases and J by 4 bases, with 4 bases of the junction left unmatched. In DNA, the CDR3 is TGTGCCAGCAGCCATTCTACTAGCGGGGGAGAGACCCAGTACTTC. Translation gives CASSHSTSGGETQYF.

In its sample, this clonotype was seen many times. This chain joins TRBV28 and TRBJ2-1; D unresolved. The germline gives CDR1 MDHEN, CDR2 SYDVKM. This CDR3 has 14 amino acids. V was pared by 2 bases and J by 6 bases, with 11 bases between. CDR3 in amino acids: CASSLGPKPNEQFF. The CDR3 DNA sequence: TGTGCCAGCAGTTTAGGCCCCAAACCCAATGAGCAGTTCTTC. The whole variable domain, remainder taken from reference TRBV28 and TRBJ2-1, is DVKVTQSSRYLVKRTGEKVFLECVQDMDHENMFWYRQDPGLGLRLIYFSYDVKMKEKGDIPEGYSVSREKKERFSLILESASTNQTSMYLCASSLGPKPNEQFFGPGTRLTVL.

This clonotype was found many times. The genes are TRBV7-9 and TRBJ2-1, with D unresolved. The germline gives CDR1 SEHNR, CDR2 FQNEAQ (reference sequence). The V and J ends lost 1 base and 4 bases respectively, with 8 bases between them. The CDR3 covers 14 residues. The CDR3 sequence: CASSLGFGYNEQFF. The CDR3 DNA sequence: TGTGCCAGCAGCTTAGGTTTCGGTTACAATGAGCAGTTCTTC.

Many counts were recorded for this clonotype. This CDR3 is CASSLEWTPGGLFTGELFF. CDR3 sequence (DNA): TGCGCCAGCAGCTTGGAGTGGACACCAGGCGGCTTATTCACCGGGGAGCTGTTTTTT. V gene TRBV5-1 combines with J gene TRBJ2-2, with D maybe TRBD1 (5 bases). The V gene's germline CDR1 is SGHRS and CDR2 YFSETQ. There are 19 residues in the CDR3. The ends were cut back, 0 bases at V and 4 bases at J, with 22 bases in the middle.

This clonotype came up a few times. The rearrangement links TRBV10-3 to TRBJ1-2, with D maybe TRBD1 (5 bases). The CDR3 spans 13 residues. Germline CDR1 and CDR2: ENHRY and SYGVKD. Trimming stripped 8 bases from V and 4 bases from J, with 14 bases between. The chain's CDR3 is CAIAPDTIYGYTF. The DNA of the CDR3 is TGTGCCATCGCACCGGACACGATCTATGGCTACACCTTC.

This clonotype was counted many times. This chain links TRBV7-6 with TRBJ2-2; D is undetermined. Trimming stripped 5 bases from V and 3 bases from J, with 4 bases between. CDR3 length: 12 residues. Germline CDR1 SGHVS, CDR2 FNYEAQ. The CDR3 bases are TGTGCCAGCAGCCCGGACACCGGGGAGCTGTTTTTT. Its translation is CASSPDTGELFF.

This clonotype was seen many times. V gene TRBV27 combines with J gene TRBJ2-3; D perhaps matches TRBD2 (6 bases). Per germline, CDR1 MNHEY and CDR2 SMNVEV (reference sequence). This CDR3 region has 12 residues. Deletions cut 7 bases from V and 4 bases from J, with 9 bases between. CDR3 in DNA: TGTGCCAGCAAAGAGCGGGCAGATACGCAGTATTTT. It specifies CASKERADTQYF.

In its sample, this clonotype was seen many times. The CDR3, as DNA: TGCAGCGTTGTTCGACTAGCGGGAGTTTCTGGCACAGATACGCAGTATTTT. It codes for CSVVRLAGVSGTDTQYF. The J gene is TRBJ2-3, the V gene TRBV29-1; 12 bases match TRBD2. The germline CDR1 and CDR2 sequences are SQVTM and ANQGSEA. With V trimmed by 4 bases and J by 1 base, 9 bases remained unmatched. The CDR3 length is 17 residues.

The chain recombines TRBV20-1 with TRBJ2-7; D is unresolved. The CDR3 has 17 amino acids. Trimming took off 3 bases at V and 2 bases at J, with 23 bases between the two ends. Germline CDR1 reads DFQATT; CDR2 reads SNEGSKA (reference sequence). CDR3 region: CSASPGLRPHGAYEQYF. CDR3 nucleotide sequence: TGCAGTGCTAGTCCCGGCCTACGCCCTCATGGGGCCTACGAGCAGTACTTC.

This clonotype was observed many times. The chain links TRBV28 to TRBJ2-7, with D unresolved. This CDR3 has 11 amino acids. CDR1 is MDHEN, CDR2 SYDVKM, per germline. V dropped 3 bases and J dropped 3 bases, with 3 bases sitting between them. CDR3 DNA sequence: TGTGCCAGCAGTTTTGGCTACGAGCAGTACTTC. It translates to CASSFGYEQYF.